Listed below are T cell receptor beta chains from one sample, sequenced in a study of cytomegalovirus exposure and HLA in healthy donors. Here immunoSEQ multiplex PCR was the method, and the copy in TCRdb shows in-frame clones only, minus some. The sample shows about 63,000 clones, 73% of them seen only once. The sample consisted of PBMCs. These receptors all stem from a man over 45 in good health and CMV-seronegative. The CDR3 runs from the conserved cysteine through the conserved F or W. D genes are given only for firm matches. For some rows the clone size is stated as once, few or many, or as a class when expanded; others skip it.

V gene	clone size	J gene	D gene	CDR3 DNA	CDR3 protein
TRBV2	-	TRBJ1-5	-	TGTGCCAGCAGTGAAGGGGCAGGGCCGAATCAGCCCCAGCATTTT	CASSEGAGPNQPQHF
TRBV30	-	TRBJ1-4	TRBD1	TGTGCCTGGAGTGTACGAGGGGGCGCCGGGGAAAAACTGTTTTTT	CAWSVRGGAGEKLFF
TRBV10-3	-	TRBJ2-7	TRBD1	TGTGCCATCAGTGAGTGGAACAGGGGGCAAGGTGGCGAGCAGTACTTC	CAISEWNRGQGGEQYF
TRBV11-2	-	TRBJ1-1	TRBD1	TGTGCCAGCAGCTTGGGGTTCTGGACAGGGTCAATCCCTGAAGCTTTCTTT	CASSLGFWTGSIPEAFF
TRBV19	-	TRBJ2-6	TRBD1	TGTGCCAGTAGTTTGGGACAGGGGGTTGCTGGGGCCAACGTCCTGACTTTC	CASSLGQGVAGANVLTF
TRBV5-1	-	TRBJ2-3	-	TGCGCCAGCAGATGGGGGGACACAGATACGCAGTATTTT	CASRWGDTDTQYF
TRBV5-1	-	TRBJ1-2	-	TGCGTCAGCAGGGTTGCACAGGACTATGGCTACACCTTC	CVSRVAQDYGYTF
TRBV9	-	TRBJ2-1	-	TGTGCCAGCACCAGTGGCAATGAGCAGTTCTTC	CASTSGNEQFF
TRBV27	-	TRBJ1-1	TRBD1	TGTGCCAGCACCCTAAGGGGACAGGGACAAGCTTTCTTT	CASTLRGQGQAFF
TRBV6-1	-	TRBJ2-7	TRBD1	TGTGCCGGGAAGGGACAGGGGCGCTACGAGCAGTACTTC	CAGKGQGRYEQYF
TRBV6-6	-	TRBJ2-7	TRBD1	TGTGCCAGCCAAACAGGGGAGAGGTACGAGCAGTACTTC	CASQTGERYEQYF
TRBV11-3	-	TRBJ2-1	-	TGTGCCAGCAGCTTTAGGACAGAGGCCTACAATGAGCAGTTCTTC	CASSFRTEAYNEQFF
TRBV30	-	TRBJ1-4	-	TGTGCCCAGGGCCGGAGTGAAAAACTGTTTTTT	CAQGRSEKLFF
TRBV7-3	few	TRBJ1-4	-	TGTGCCAGCAGCCCCGGGGAAACGTCTAATGAAAAACTGTTTTTT	CASSPGETSNEKLFF
TRBV4-1	-	TRBJ2-2	TRBD2	TGCGCCAGCAGCCAAGACCGCAACCCCGGGACTAGCGGCTACGGGGAGCTGTTTTTT	CASSQDRNPGTSGYGELFF
TRBV11-1	-	TRBJ2-7	TRBD1	TGTGCCAGCAGCTTAGACAGGGGTTCCTACGAGCAGTACTTC	CASSLDRGSYEQYF
TRBV7-6	-	TRBJ1-1	-	TGTGCCAGCAGATCCAGAACCACTGAAGCTTTCTTT	CASRSRTTEAFF
TRBV19	-	TRBJ1-5	TRBD1	TGTGCCAGTAGTACCCCGGACAGGGGCGTGAATCAGCCCCAGCTTTTT	CASSTPDRGVNQPQLF
TRBV6-1	-	TRBJ1-2	-	TGTGCCAGCAGTCGATCAACAGAGGCGACTAATGGCTACACCTTC	CASSRSTEATNGYTF
TRBV5-4	-	TRBJ1-4	-	TGTGCCAGCAGCAGGGAGGGGATGGATGAAAAACTGTTTTTT	CASSREGMDEKLFF
TRBV30	-	TRBJ2-1	-	TGTGCCTGGAGTCTGGGGGGCTCCTACAATGAGCAGTTCTTC	CAWSLGGSYNEQFF
TRBV5-4	-	TRBJ2-7	TRBD1	TGTGCCAGCAGCTCTCCAACCGGACCCGGGACAGGGTTTGGCGAGCAGTACTTC	CASSSPTGPGTGFGEQYF
TRBV14	-	TRBJ2-1	TRBD2	TGTGCCAGCAGCCAAGATCTGCGGGGGGGCCTCTCCTACAATGAGCAGTTCTTC	CASSQDLRGGLSYNEQFF
TRBV27	few	TRBJ2-1	-	TGTGCCAGCAGTTTCGACAGGTACAATGAGCAGTTCTTC	CASSFDRYNEQFF
TRBV10-2	-	TRBJ2-3	TRBD2	TGCGCCAGCGGGCGGGGGGCTAGCACAGATACGCAGTATTTT	CASGRGASTDTQYF
TRBV5-1	-	TRBJ2-7	-	TGCGCCAGCAGCTTGGCGGCGGGGTCCATAAACGAGCAGTACTTC	CASSLAAGSINEQYF
TRBV5-6	-	TRBJ1-1	-	TGTGCCAGCAGCTTGGAACAGGGATGGGGGGGCACTGAAGCTTTCTTT	CASSLEQGWGGTEAFF
TRBV27	-	TRBJ2-7	-	TGTGCCAGCAGTTTCACGGGACTCAGCTCCTACGAGCAGTACTTC	CASSFTGLSSYEQYF
TRBV27	-	TRBJ1-5	TRBD1	TGTGCCAGCAGTTCCCAGGGGGCTAATCAGCCCCAGCATTTT	CASSSQGANQPQHF
TRBV7-6	-	TRBJ1-1	-	TGTGCCAGCAGCACAAGGGCCAGGGAGGGGAGAAGAGCTTTCTTT	CASSTRAREGRRAFF
TRBV6-1	-	TRBJ2-1	-	TGTGCCAGCAGTGAAGGTCCTGAACAGTACAATGAGCAGTTCTTC	CASSEGPEQYNEQFF
TRBV28	-	TRBJ1-2	TRBD1	TGTGCCAGCAGTTTGGACAGGGGCCCTTATGGCTACACCTTC	CASSLDRGPYGYTF
TRBV18	few	TRBJ2-3	-	TGTGCCAGCTCACCCAGGGGAGATACGCAGTATTTT	CASSPRGDTQYF
TRBV11-2	few	TRBJ2-6	TRBD1	TGTGCCAGCAGGGATACCGGGACAGGTAGCTCTGGGGCCAACGTCCTGACTTTC	CASRDTGTGSSGANVLTF
TRBV5-1	-	TRBJ2-7	TRBD1	TGCGCCAGCAGCCCGGCAGGGGGAGCCTACGAGCAGTACTTC	CASSPAGGAYEQYF
TRBV30	once	TRBJ1-3	-	TGTGCCTGGAGCGTGAGGGGGGGCTCTGGAAACACCATATATTTT	CAWSVRGGSGNTIYF
TRBV7-9	-	TRBJ1-1	-	TGTTCCAGCAGCTGGGGACTTTCTGAAGCTTTCTTT	CSSSWGLSEAFF
TRBV5-5	-	TRBJ1-5	TRBD1	TGTGCCAGCAGCTTGAGTTTCCGGGACAGGGTGGTGAGCAATCAGCCCCAGCATTTT	CASSLSFRDRVVSNQPQHF
TRBV2	-	TRBJ1-5	-	TGTGCCAGCAGTGGAACCGTGAGGAATAGCAATCAGCCCCAGCATTTT	CASSGTVRNSNQPQHF
TRBV9	-	TRBJ2-3	TRBD1	TGTGCCAGCAGCGGGTACGGGGGACAGGGGTCACCAGATACGCAGTATTTT	CASSGYGGQGSPDTQYF
TRBV6-1	-	TRBJ1-6	-	TGTGCCAGCAGTGAAAGGGGTAGCTCACCCCTCCACTTT	CASSERGSSPLHF
TRBV6-6	-	TRBJ1-5	-	TGTGCCAGCAAAAACAGGGAAGGGGTCAATCAGCCCCAGCATTTT	CASKNREGVNQPQHF
TRBV5-1	once	TRBJ2-1	-	TGCGCCAGCAGCCCCGGAGGGACGAGAACTTACAATGAGCAGTTCTTC	CASSPGGTRTYNEQFF
TRBV30	-	TRBJ2-7	-	TGTGCCTGGAGTAAGGACAGCTCCTACGAGCAGTACTTC	CAWSKDSSYEQYF
TRBV27	-	TRBJ2-7	-	TGTGCCGTAGAAACAGGTTCCTACGAGCAGTACTTC	CAVETGSYEQYF
TRBV6-1	-	TRBJ2-7	TRBD1	TGTGCCAGCAGTGAAGCGGGACAGGAGTACGAGCAGTACTTC	CASSEAGQEYEQYF
TRBV7-3	-	TRBJ1-1	-	TGTGCCAGCAGCCCCGGGATTTTAAGAGGCACTGAAGCTTTCTTT	CASSPGILRGTEAFF
TRBV27	-	TRBJ1-6	TRBD1	TGTGCCAGCATTCCCTCGACAGGGGATGGATCACCCCTCCACTTT	CASIPSTGDGSPLHF
TRBV7-2	-	TRBJ1-2	TRBD1	TGTGCCAGCAGCCGGGACAGGGTCTATGGCTACACCTTC	CASSRDRVYGYTF
TRBV7-3	-	TRBJ1-6	-	TGTGCCAGCAGCTTAAACGGGAGGAGCTCCTATAATTCACCCCTCCACTTT	CASSLNGRSSYNSPLHF
TRBV9	-	TRBJ1-2	TRBD1	TGTGCCAGCAGCGTAAGGAGGCAGGGACAGGGGGTTGGCTACACCTTC	CASSVRRQGQGVGYTF
TRBV7-9	-	TRBJ2-7	TRBD1	TGTGCCAGCAGCCTCCGGGACAGGGGTTTTGGGGAGCAGTACTTC	CASSLRDRGFGEQYF